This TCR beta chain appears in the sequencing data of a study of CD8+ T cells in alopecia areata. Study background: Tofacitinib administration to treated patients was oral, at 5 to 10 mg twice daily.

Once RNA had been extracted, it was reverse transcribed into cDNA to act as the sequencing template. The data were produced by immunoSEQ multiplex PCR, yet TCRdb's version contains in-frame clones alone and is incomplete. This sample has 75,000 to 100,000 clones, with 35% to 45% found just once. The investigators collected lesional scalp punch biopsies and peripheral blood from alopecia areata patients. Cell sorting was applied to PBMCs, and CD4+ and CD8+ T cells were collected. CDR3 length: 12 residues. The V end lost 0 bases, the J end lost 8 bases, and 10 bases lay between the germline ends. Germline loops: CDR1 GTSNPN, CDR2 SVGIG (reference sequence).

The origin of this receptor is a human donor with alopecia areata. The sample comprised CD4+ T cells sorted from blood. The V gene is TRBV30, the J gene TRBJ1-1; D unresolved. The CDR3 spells CAWSVGGPEAFF. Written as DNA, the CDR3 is TGTGCCTGGAGTGTCGGAGGGCCCGAAGCTTTCTTT.